A selection of T cell receptor beta chains follows, all from one sample in a study of human T cells and chemical hapten exposure. Each CDR3 protein is one row after TCRdb ran MiXCR on the RACE reads. The sample yields about 120,000 distinct CDR3 sequences, around 13% seen once. The starting material was whole blood, obtained in connection with sensitization to the hapten diphenylcyclopropenone (DPC). These receptors were collected from a man aged 18-30 years with alopecia areata. Some clones in this sample may be carry-over from other donors' samples. CDR3s include the opening cysteine and the closing phenylalanine or tryptophan. Each record gives: CDR3 DNA, CDR3 protein, clone size, D gene, J gene, V gene. D genes are given only for firm matches. Expanded clones get a size class; other rows say once, few or many, or leave the size out.

DNA: TGTGCCAGCAGCCGTACATCAGGACTAGGCGCTGAGCAGTTCTTC; CDR3: CASSRTSGLGAEQFF; size: NA; D: TRBD2; J: TRBJ2-1; V: TRBV11-3
DNA: TGTGCCAGCAGCCTAAACAGGGACGGAGAGACCCAGTACTTC; CDR3: CASSLNRDGETQYF; size: few; D: NA; J: TRBJ2-5; V: TRBV5-4
DNA: TGCAGTGCTAGACCTCCGGGAAATAATTCACCCCTCCACTTT; CDR3: CSARPPGNNSPLHF; size: few; D: NA; J: TRBJ1-6; V: TRBV20-1
DNA: TGTGCCAGCTCACCGGACAGGGGCATGAACACTGAAGCTTTCTTT; CDR3: CASSPDRGMNTEAFF; size: many; D: TRBD1; J: TRBJ1-1; V: TRBV18
DNA: TGCAGTGATAGAGAACTAGCGGGGGAGAACTACGAGCAGTACTTC; CDR3: CSDRELAGENYEQYF; size: few; D: TRBD2; J: TRBJ2-7; V: TRBV20-1
DNA: TGTGCCAGCAGTGAATTGGTTGAAGCTTTCTTT; CDR3: CASSELVEAFF; size: few; D: NA; J: TRBJ1-1; V: TRBV25-1
DNA: TGTGCCAGCAGCCCCCGACGTCGAGAGACCCAGTACTTC; CDR3: CASSPRRRETQYF; size: NA; D: NA; J: TRBJ2-5; V: TRBV6-6
DNA: TGTGCCACCAGTTACGGGGTTAGCTCTGGGGCCAACGTCCTGACTTTC; CDR3: CATSYGVSSGANVLTF; size: NA; D: NA; J: TRBJ2-6; V: TRBV24-1
DNA: TGCGCCAGCAGCTCAAACCCACTAGCGGGGACCTCCTACGAGCAGTACTTC; CDR3: CASSSNPLAGTSYEQYF; size: few; D: TRBD2; J: TRBJ2-7; V: TRBV5-1
DNA: TGTGCCAGCAGCATAGTTTACCCGAACACTGAAGCTTTCTTT; CDR3: CASSIVYPNTEAFF; size: NA; D: NA; J: TRBJ1-1; V: TRBV27
DNA: TGTGCCAGCAGAAGACAGGATGAAGCTTTCTTT; CDR3: CASRRQDEAFF; size: NA; D: NA; J: TRBJ1-1; V: TRBV6-4
DNA: TGTGCCAGCTCACCACAGGGTTCCACCGGGGAGCTGTTTTTT; CDR3: CASSPQGSTGELFF; size: NA; D: NA; J: TRBJ2-2; V: TRBV18
DNA: TGTGCCAGCAGCTTCAGTTCCTACGAGCAGTACTTC; CDR3: CASSFSSYEQYF; size: many; D: NA; J: TRBJ2-7; V: TRBV7-2
DNA: TGTGCCAGCACCATACGGGGGAGCAATCAGCCCCAGCATTTT; CDR3: CASTIRGSNQPQHF; size: few; D: NA; J: TRBJ1-5; V: TRBV12-3/TRBV12-4
DNA: TGTGCCAGCAGCTTAGAGTCGGGGAACACTGAAGCTTTCTTT; CDR3: CASSLESGNTEAFF; size: NA; D: NA; J: TRBJ1-1; V: TRBV7-2
DNA: TGTGCCAGCAGTTACGAGGGGGCGGTTTCACCCCTCCACTTT; CDR3: CASSYEGAVSPLHF; size: NA; D: TRBD1; J: TRBJ1-6; V: TRBV6-6
DNA: TGCAGCGTTGAAAGGTTGAATAGGGATACGCAGTATTTT; CDR3: CSVERLNRDTQYF; size: NA; D: NA; J: TRBJ2-3; V: TRBV29-1
DNA: TGTGCCAGCAGACCTGGACAGTTCCCCTCCTACGAGCAGTACTTC; CDR3: CASRPGQFPSYEQYF; size: NA; D: NA; J: TRBJ2-7; V: TRBV6-5
DNA: TGCGCCAGCAGCGGGACAGGGGTCCGAGAGACCCAGTACTTC; CDR3: CASSGTGVRETQYF; size: NA; D: TRBD1; J: TRBJ2-5; V: TRBV5-1
DNA: TGTGCCAGCGAACAGGGAGGCGGCTACACCTTC; CDR3: CASEQGGGYTF; size: few; D: NA; J: TRBJ1-2; V: TRBV28
DNA: TGTGCCACGGCCCAGGACAGTGAGCAGTTCTTC; CDR3: CATAQDSEQFF; size: NA; D: NA; J: TRBJ2-1; V: TRBV10-3
DNA: TGCAGTGCTAGGGATGGAGATCGCGACGAGCAGTACTTC; CDR3: CSARDGDRDEQYF; size: few; D: NA; J: TRBJ2-7; V: TRBV20-1
DNA: TGCAGCGTGGACCCGGGGGCCCAGTACTTC; CDR3: CSVDPGAQYF; size: NA; D: NA; J: TRBJ2-5; V: TRBV29-1
DNA: TGCGCCAGCAGTTATTCCCCCAACTACGAGCAGTACTTC; CDR3: CASSYSPNYEQYF; size: NA; D: NA; J: TRBJ2-7; V: TRBV5-1
DNA: TGTGCCAGCAGTTCGGATCTAGCGGGGAACAATGAGCAGTTCTTC; CDR3: CASSSDLAGNNEQFF; size: NA; D: TRBD2; J: TRBJ2-1; V: TRBV27
DNA: TGTGCCAGCAGCTTAGCTTCCTACAGCATGAACACTGAAGCTTTCTTT; CDR3: CASSLASYSMNTEAFF; size: few; D: NA; J: TRBJ1-1; V: TRBV7-2
DNA: TGTGCCAGCAGCCCGACAGGGAACGACAATGAGCAGTTCTTC; CDR3: CASSPTGNDNEQFF; size: NA; D: TRBD1; J: TRBJ2-1; V: TRBV6-5